This T cell receptor beta chain was recorded in a study of molecular identifiers for immune sequencing clone quantification. Previously described methods and listed TCR primers were used for bulk TCR libraries. TCRdb reanalysed the PCR reads using MiXCR and keeps one entry per CDR3 protein. The table has around 460,000 distinct CDR3 sequences, under 30% seen once. A remark on this clonotype: The CDR3 does not close with the conserved phenylalanine or tryptophan, likely indicating a read error.

Deletions cut 2 bases from V and 3 bases from J, with 10 bases between. The germline V gene has CDR1 MNHEY and CDR2 SVGEGT. CDR3 length: 14 residues. This rearrangement joins TRBV6-2 or TRBV6-3 to TRBJ1-1; maybe TRBD1 (5 bases). Sequencing input: naive CD8+ T cells from blood, with Jurkat cell RNA spiked in. The sample's subset: FACS-sorted CD8+CD4-CCR7+CD45RA+ naive T cells. This clonotype was obtained from a human donor in good health. Some libraries in this study had Jurkat cell RNA spiked in. This CDR3 reads CASSYRDSDTEAFL. The CDR3 coding sequence is TGTGCCAGCAGTTACCGCGACAGTGACACTGAAGCTTTCCTT.